The 2 T cell receptor beta chains reported below all come from one sample, sequenced in a study of human T cells and chemical hapten exposure. Time point indicated: patch test 1, 2 weeks after DPC sensitization. As for treatment: therapeutic diphenylcyclopropenone sensitization with weekly scalp DPC. TCRdb itself ran the RACE reads through MiXCR, one entry per CDR3 protein. Of over 75,000 distinct CDR3 sequences listed, 7% to 8% are singletons. The sequencing used whole blood, collected in connection with sensitization to the hapten diphenylcyclopropenone (DPC). The receptors come from a woman in her 30s with alopecia areata. Some clones in this sample may be carry-over from other donors' samples.

This clonotype came up many times. The rearrangement links TRBV5-1 to TRBJ2-7; no clear D gene. CDR1 and CDR2 from the germline V gene are SGHRS and YFSETQ. V dropped 4 bases and J dropped 5 bases, with 10 bases sitting between them. The CDR3 has 12 amino acids. For the CDR3, the DNA is TGCGCCAGCAGCCTTTCTGGCAACGAGCAGTACTTC. Translating gives CASSLSGNEQYF.

This clonotype was seen more than once but under ten times. This chain links TRBV5-1 with TRBJ2-1; perhaps TRBD2 as D (5 bases). The germline V gene encodes CDR1 SGHRS and CDR2 YFSETQ. The CDR3 sequence is 15 residues long. Trimming shortened V by 1 base and J by 0 bases, and 8 bases separated the two germline ends. This chain's CDR3 is CASSLSGVSYNEQFF. The CDR3 coding sequence is TGCGCCAGCAGCTTGTCCGGGGTCTCCTACAATGAGCAGTTCTTC.